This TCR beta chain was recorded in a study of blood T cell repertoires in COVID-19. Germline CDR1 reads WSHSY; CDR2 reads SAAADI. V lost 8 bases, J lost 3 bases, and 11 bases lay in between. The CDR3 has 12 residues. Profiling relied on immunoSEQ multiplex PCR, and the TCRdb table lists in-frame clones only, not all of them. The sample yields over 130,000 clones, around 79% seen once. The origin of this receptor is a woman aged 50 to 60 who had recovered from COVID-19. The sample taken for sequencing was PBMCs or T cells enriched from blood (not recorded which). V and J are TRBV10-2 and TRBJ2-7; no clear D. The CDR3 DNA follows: TGCGCCAGCTTGAATAGAGGCTACGAGCAGTACTTC. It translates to CASLNRGYEQYF.